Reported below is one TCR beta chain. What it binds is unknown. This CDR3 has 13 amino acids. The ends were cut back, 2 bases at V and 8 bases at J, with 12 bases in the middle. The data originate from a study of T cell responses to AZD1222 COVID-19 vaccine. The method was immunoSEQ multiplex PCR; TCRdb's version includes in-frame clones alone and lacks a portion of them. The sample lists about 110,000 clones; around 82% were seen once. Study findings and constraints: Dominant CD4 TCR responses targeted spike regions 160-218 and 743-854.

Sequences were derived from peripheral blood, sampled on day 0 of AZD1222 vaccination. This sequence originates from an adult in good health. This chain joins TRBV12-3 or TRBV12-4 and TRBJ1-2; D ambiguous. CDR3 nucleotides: TGTGCCAGCAGTTTATTGGCAGGAGGAGGCTACACCTTC. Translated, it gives CASSLLAGGGYTF.